Listed below are T cell receptor beta chains from one sample, sequenced in a study of T-cell reconstitution after alpha-beta-depleted transplantation in children. TCRdb re-called the PCR reads with MiXCR, one entry per CDR3 protein. The table includes hundreds of thousands of distinct CDR3 sequences, about 17% detected once. The sequencing used PBMCs, mostly from graft donor cells, collected 360 days after TCRalphabeta/CD19-depleted stem cell transplant. The receptors originated from a male patient aged 2 to 9 who had a stem cell transplant for acute lymphoblastic leukemia, so the T cells may come from the graft donor. CDR3s include the opening cysteine and the closing phenylalanine or tryptophan. A D gene is named only where the DNA matches it firmly. The size field is filled for only some rows; it gives once, few, many or a size class.

>TRBJ2-7|NA|TRBV28|NA
CASSTTNSEQYF
TGTGCCAGCAGTACCACAAATTCTGAGCAGTACTTC
>TRBJ2-1|NA|TRBV10-3|few
CAISLGIGSTNEQFF
TGTGCCATCAGCCTGGGTATTGGCTCAACAAATGAGCAGTTCTTC
>TRBJ2-2|TRBD2|TRBV29-1|many
CSARPGLAGGELFF
TGCAGCGCTCGCCCGGGACTAGCGGGCGGGGAGCTGTTTTTT
>TRBJ2-7|TRBD2|TRBV5-6|NA
CASSLAASGPYREQYF
TGTGCCAGCAGCTTGGCGGCTAGCGGGCCATACCGGGAGCAGTACTTC
>TRBJ2-3|NA|TRBV5-1|NA
CASSSRDIDTQYF
TGCGCCAGCAGCTCCCGGGACATCGATACGCAGTATTTT
>TRBJ2-5|NA|TRBV5-1|many
CASSLGPPPTRQQETQYF
TGCGCCAGCAGCTTGGGGCCACCCCCCACAAGACAGCAAGAGACCCAGTACTTC
>TRBJ2-5|TRBD1|TRBV12-3/TRBV12-4|NA
CASSLQGVMAQYF
TGTGCCAGCAGTTTACAGGGGGTCATGGCCCAGTACTTC
>TRBJ2-7|NA|TRBV15|NA
CATSEGVVYYEQYF
TGTGCCACCAGCGAAGGGGTTGTTTACTACGAGCAGTACTTC
>TRBJ2-2|NA|TRBV12-3/TRBV12-4|few
CASSPQEGLGELFF
TGTGCCAGCAGCCCCCAGGAGGGACTTGGGGAGCTGTTTTTT
>TRBJ2-7|TRBD1|TRBV28|NA
CASSLWGHRGREQYF
TGTGCCAGCAGTTTATGGGGGCATAGGGGGCGCGAGCAGTACTTC
>TRBJ2-2|NA|TRBV28|NA
CASSPGHPSTGELFF
TGTGCCAGCAGCCCGGGACACCCCAGCACCGGGGAGCTGTTTTTT
>TRBJ2-1|NA|TRBV4-1|many
CASSQEYGGPYNEQFF
TGCGCCAGCAGCCAAGAGTATGGGGGGCCCTACAATGAGCAGTTCTTC
>TRBJ2-5|NA|TRBV20-1|NA
CSARVGSETQYF
TGCAGTGCTAGAGTGGGTTCAGAGACCCAGTACTTC
>TRBJ2-1|TRBD1|TRBV12-3/TRBV12-4|NA
CASSLDRGVYGEQFF
TGTGCCAGCAGTTTAGACAGGGGAGTTTATGGGGAGCAGTTCTTC
>TRBJ2-7|NA|TRBV12-3/TRBV12-4|many
CASSLVAASSYEQYF
TGTGCCAGCAGTTTGGTAGCGGCCAGCTCCTACGAGCAGTACTTC
>TRBJ2-1|TRBD2|TRBV11-2|few
CASSSTSGRGEQFF
TGTGCCAGCAGCTCGACTAGCGGGAGAGGTGAGCAGTTCTTC
>TRBJ2-3|NA|TRBV10-3|NA
CAISAVSTDTQYF
TGTGCCATCAGTGCGGTTAGCACAGATACGCAGTATTTT
>TRBJ2-7|NA|TRBV12-3/TRBV12-4|few
CASSWGNLTSYEQYF
TGTGCCAGCAGTTGGGGAAACTTGACTAGCTACGAGCAGTACTTC
>TRBJ1-3|NA|TRBV4-1|NA
CASSQVIGSTIYF
TGCGCCAGCAGCCAGGTTATCGGGAGCACCATATATTTT
>TRBJ2-7|NA|TRBV12-3/TRBV12-4|many
CASSPRTPYEQYF
TGTGCCAGCAGTCCTAGAACGCCCTACGAGCAGTACTTC
>TRBJ2-7|TRBD1|TRBV25-1|NA
CASSEFGTAIDEQYF
TGTGCCAGCAGTGAATTCGGGACAGCAATCGACGAGCAGTACTTC
>TRBJ2-1|TRBD1|TRBV6-6|NA
CASRVQGFNEQFF
TGTGCCAGCAGGGTACAGGGGTTCAATGAGCAGTTCTTC
>TRBJ2-3|NA|TRBV19|few
CASSRSSFTDTQYF
TGTGCCAGTAGTAGATCCTCCTTCACAGATACGCAGTATTTT
>TRBJ2-1|TRBD2|TRBV29-1|NA
CSVTGLAGERSYNEQFF
TGCAGCGTTACCGGACTAGCGGGAGAACGCTCCTACAATGAGCAGTTCTTC
>TRBJ2-7|NA|TRBV15|few
CATSRDIGPYEQYF
TGTGCCACCAGCAGAGATATTGGGCCCTACGAGCAGTACTTC
>TRBJ2-2|TRBD1|TRBV7-8|few
CASSLGFDRGPTGELFF
TGTGCCAGCAGCTTAGGATTCGACAGGGGACCAACCGGGGAGCTGTTTTTT
>TRBJ2-7|NA|TRBV4-1|few
CASSQDEGNRDRFPYEQYF
TGCGCCAGCAGCCAAGACGAGGGGAACAGGGATCGCTTTCCCTACGAGCAGTACTTC
>TRBJ2-1|TRBD2|TRBV28|few
CASSWAGGDNEQFF
TGTGCCAGCAGTTGGGCGGGAGGGGACAATGAGCAGTTCTTC
>TRBJ1-4|TRBD1|TRBV7-4|NA
CTSSLVRWPRDRENEKLFF
TGTACCAGCAGCTTGGTCCGGTGGCCACGAGACAGGGAGAATGAAAAACTGTTTTTT
>TRBJ1-2|NA|TRBV9|few
CASSVGRVAGYGYTF
TGTGCCAGCAGCGTAGGGAGAGTTGCGGGCTATGGCTACACCTTC
>TRBJ2-3|NA|TRBV2|NA
CASMGPNTDTQYF
TGTGCCAGCATGGGCCCAAACACAGATACGCAGTATTTT
>TRBJ2-1|TRBD2|TRBV14|NA
CASSQRLAGGPRNEQFF
TGTGCCAGCAGCCAAAGACTAGCGGGAGGTCCTCGCAATGAGCAGTTCTTC
>TRBJ1-2|TRBD1|TRBV6-1|NA
CASSPRTGGEGYTF
TGTGCCAGCAGTCCCCGGACAGGGGGCGAAGGCTACACCTTC
>TRBJ2-2|TRBD2|TRBV19|NA
CASSIILAGPGELFF
TGTGCCAGTAGTATTATACTAGCGGGCCCCGGGGAGCTGTTTTTT
>TRBJ2-7|NA|TRBV5-6|NA
CASSLATRDEYEQYF
TGTGCCAGCAGCTTGGCCACCAGGGATGAGTACGAGCAGTACTTC
>TRBJ1-6|NA|TRBV20-1|NA
CSASAGGLNSPLHF
TGCAGTGCTAGTGCCGGGGGTCTTAATTCACCCCTCCACTTT
>TRBJ2-5|NA|TRBV12-3/TRBV12-4|NA
CASTRQFQETQYF
TGTGCCAGCACGAGACAGTTCCAAGAGACCCAGTACTTC
>TRBJ1-5|NA|TRBV6-5|NA
CASSYSWDSNQPQHF
TGTGCCAGCAGTTACTCTTGGGATAGCAATCAGCCCCAGCATTTT
>TRBJ2-3|NA|TRBV29-1|many
CSVGGFSTDTQYF
TGCAGCGTTGGAGGGTTTAGCACAGATACGCAGTATTTT
>TRBJ2-3|TRBD2|TRBV5-6|few
CASSSRTSTTDTQYF
TGTGCCAGCAGCTCCCGGACTAGCACCACAGATACGCAGTATTTT
>TRBJ2-3|TRBD1|TRBV11-2|NA
CASSASGGGDTQYF
TGTGCCAGCAGCGCGTCAGGGGGTGGGGATACGCAGTATTTT
>TRBJ2-1|TRBD1|TRBV5-4|many
CASSSGQGDNNEQFF
TGTGCCAGCAGCAGCGGACAGGGAGATAACAATGAGCAGTTCTTC
>TRBJ1-2|NA|TRBV20-1|NA
CSARDWSYGYTF
TGCAGTGCTAGAGATTGGAGCTATGGCTACACCTTC
>TRBJ2-7|TRBD2|TRBV4-1|few
CASSRNPLAGAYYEQYF
TGCGCCAGCAGCCGGAACCCCCTAGCGGGGGCCTACTACGAGCAGTACTTC
>TRBJ2-5|NA|TRBV5-1|few
CASSLVSYQETQYF
TGCGCCAGCAGCTTGGTTTCGTACCAAGAGACCCAGTACTTC
>TRBJ1-2|NA|TRBV6-2/TRBV6-3|few
CASTTSLYGYTF
TGTGCCAGCACGACATCCCTCTATGGCTACACCTTC
>TRBJ2-7|TRBD1|TRBV4-1|many
CASSRQGQGIDEQYF
TGCGCCAGCAGCCGGCAAGGACAGGGGATAGACGAGCAGTACTTC
>TRBJ2-1|NA|TRBV9|few
CASSPRGQNGNEQFF
TGTGCCAGCAGCCCACGCGGACAGAATGGTAATGAGCAGTTCTTC
>TRBJ2-3|NA|TRBV4-2|NA
CASSQDIGEDTQYF
TGTGCCAGCAGCCAAGATATTGGCGAGGATACGCAGTATTTT
>TRBJ2-3|NA|TRBV5-1|many
CASKTSPRPDTQYF
TGCGCCAGCAAGACTAGTCCCAGACCAGATACGCAGTATTTT
>TRBJ2-2|TRBD1|TRBV7-6|few
CASSTTGGRPGELFF
TGTGCCAGCAGCACGACAGGGGGGAGGCCCGGGGAGCTGTTTTTT